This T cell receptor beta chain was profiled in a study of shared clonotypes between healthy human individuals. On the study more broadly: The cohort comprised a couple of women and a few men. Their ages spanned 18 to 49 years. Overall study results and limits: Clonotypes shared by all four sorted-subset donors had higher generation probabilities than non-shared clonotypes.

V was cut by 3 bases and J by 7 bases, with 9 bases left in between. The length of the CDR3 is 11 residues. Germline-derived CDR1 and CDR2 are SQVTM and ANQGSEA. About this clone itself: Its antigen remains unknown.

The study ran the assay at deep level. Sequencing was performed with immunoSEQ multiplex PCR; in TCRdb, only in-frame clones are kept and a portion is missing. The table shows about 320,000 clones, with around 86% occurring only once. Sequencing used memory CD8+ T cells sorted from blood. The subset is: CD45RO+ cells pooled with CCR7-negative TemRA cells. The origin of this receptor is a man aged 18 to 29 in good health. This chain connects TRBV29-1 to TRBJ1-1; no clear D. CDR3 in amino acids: CSVDPSGEAFF. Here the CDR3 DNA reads TGCAGCGTTGATCCCAGCGGTGAAGCTTTCTTT.